The 9 T cell receptor beta chains given below trace back to one sample, sequenced in a study of cytomegalovirus exposure and HLA in healthy donors (TCRdb year 2017). The library was prepared using the immunoSEQ multiplex PCR assay. A mixture of 60 forward primers for TCR Vbeta segments and 13 reverse primers for TCR Jbeta segments was used in the multiplex PCR. This immuneACCESS table, as held by TCRdb, lists in-frame sequences with V and J called but not all clones. Of the missing ones, under half trace to an unresolved V gene in checked studies; the others have no known cause. The sample contains around 160,000 clones, approximately 82% of them found a single time. The ten largest clones capture roughly 8.2% of the sample. Input material: PBMCs. Every receptor here comes from a woman aged 40 to 50 in good health and CMV-seropositive.

The chain is built from TRBV5-1 and TRBJ1-5, with TRBD1 matching 7 bases. The CDR3 extends over 14 amino acids. Germline loops: CDR1 SGHRS, CDR2 YFSETQ. The J segment lost 7 bases and the V segment lost 4 bases, leaving 8 bases of the junction unmatched. Here the CDR3 DNA reads TGCGCCAGCAGCCCAGGGACAGAAGGCCAGCCCCAGCATTTT. Translating it yields CASSPGTEGQPQHF.

This clone was found a few times. V is TRBV5-4 and J is TRBJ1-2; the D gene is possibly TRBD1 (5 bases). The CDR3 is 13 amino acids. V was clipped by 1 base and J by 6 bases, with 10 bases between them. Germline CDR1 and CDR2: SGHNT and YYREEE (reference sequence). The CDR3 nucleotides are TGTGCCAGCAGCTTGACAGGCGGACATGGCTACACCTTC. This encodes CASSLTGGHGYTF.

This clone was seen a few times. The chain combines TRBV5-6 with TRBJ1-5; D gene uncertain. The CDR3 sequence is 16 residues long. The germline V gene has CDR1 SGHDT and CDR2 YYEEEE. Trimming took off 0 bases at V and 2 bases at J, with 12 bases between the two ends. The CDR3 bases are TGTGCCAGCAGCTTGGGTTCGGTAAGTGGCAATCAGCCCCAGCATTTT. Protein sequence: CASSLGSVSGNQPQHF.

Details on this clone: A junction boundary mismatches the germline segment, possibly from a read error. The chain has TRBV18 and TRBJ2-7; D possibly corresponds to TRBD2 (5 bases). Germline V gene sequence: CDR1 KGHSH, CDR2 LQKENI. The CDR3 contains 14 residues. CDR3 coding DNA: TGTGCCAGCCCACCGCGGGTCGGTCCCTACGAGCAGTACTTC. Protein product: CASPPRVGPYEQYF.

This rearrangement joins TRBV7-9 to TRBJ2-2; TRBD1 matches at 10 bases. Germline lookup yields CDR1 SEHNR and CDR2 FQNEAQ (reference sequence). V lost 2 bases and J lost 0; bases outside the gene matches: 6. The CDR3 length is 18 residues. CDR3 sequence: CASSLPGTGAANTGELFF. CDR3 nucleotide sequence: TGTGCCAGCAGCTTACCCGGGACAGGGGCAGCGAACACCGGGGAGCTGTTTTTT.

This chain links TRBV7-9 with TRBJ2-2; a weak D match, TRBD2 (6 bases). Germline values: CDR1 SEHNR, CDR2 FQNEAQ (reference sequence). The CDR3 extends over 14 amino acids. Trimming left V 0 bases short and J 6 bases short, with 8 bases between. CDR3 loop: CASSLARESGELFF. The CDR3 region has the DNA TGTGCCAGCAGCTTAGCACGGGAGTCCGGGGAGCTGTTTTTT.

V usage is TRBV28 and J usage is TRBJ2-1; 8 bases are shared with TRBD2. Trimming at V came to 2 bases and at J to 9 bases, leaving 6 bases not matched to a gene. Germline-derived CDR1 and CDR2 are MDHEN and SYDVKM. This CDR3 is built from 14 residues. The CDR3 reads CASSLGGSGSEQFF. The CDR3 nucleotides are TGTGCCAGCAGTTTAGGCGGGAGCGGGAGTGAGCAGTTCTTC.

V usage is TRBV7-3 and J usage is TRBJ2-7; 13 bases agree with TRBD2. V was clipped by 2 bases and J by 6 bases; unmatched bases: 7. This CDR3 is built from 16 residues. The germline V gene has CDR1 SGHTA and CDR2 FQGTGA. CDR3 in amino acids: CASSLALAGGPGEQYF. The CDR3 DNA follows: TGTGCCAGCAGCTTAGCACTAGCGGGAGGGCCGGGCGAGCAGTACTTC.

The V gene is TRBV11-1, the J gene TRBJ2-5; D perhaps matches TRBD1 (6 bases). The J call may be in error: the DNA end matches TRBJ2-7 better. The CDR3 length is 13 residues. Germline V CDR1 and CDR2: SGHAT, FQDESV (reference sequence). The CDR3 DNA sequence: TGTGCCAGCAGCTACCAGACAGGCTACGAGCAGTACTTC. Its translation: CASSYQTGYEQYF.